This entry describes one TCR beta chain. Its cognate antigen is unknown. The CDR3 loop spans 16 amino acids. From germline, CDR1 is SGHNT and CDR2 YYREEE (reference sequence). TCRB transcripts that were expressed got sequenced, as all of the isolated RNA had been reverse transcribed. Sequencing used immunoSEQ multiplex PCR; TCRdb keeps in-frame clones, though not all of them. In the table there are about 320,000 clones, around 15% of which are singletons. There was one heparinised blood draw per donor, averaging approximately 120 mL. The data were taken from a study of beta chain features in type 1 diabetes. Study as a whole: The patients were much like the healthy donors in age, gender and cell yields. Study-level points and caveats: A potential influence of HLA type upon TCRB rearrangement remained unresolved herein. TCRB repertoires of naive, central memory and Treg cells appeared more similar among patients than among healthy donors.

This TCR came from a man under 40 in good health. What was sequenced was central memory CD4+ T cells from blood. The V and J genes are TRBV5-4 and TRBJ2-5, with 10 positions matching TRBD1. The assigned J gene may be wrong: the sequence end matches TRBJ2-7 better. CDR3 DNA sequence: TGTGCCAGCAGCGCGGATCGGGACAGGGGCTCCTACGAGCAGTACTTC. The encoded protein is CASSADRDRGSYEQYF.